The 27 T cell receptor beta chains given below trace back to one sample, sequenced in a study of cytomegalovirus exposure and HLA in healthy donors. The PCR contained 60 Vbeta and 13 Jbeta primers. The table came from immunoSEQ multiplex PCR; TCRdb's copy has only in-frame clones and leaves some out. The sample contains nearly 200,000 clones, roughly 80% of which appear only once. The source material was PBMCs. These receptors were collected from a woman aged 25 to 45 in good health and CMV-seropositive.

The rearrangement uses TRBV28 and TRBJ1-2, with D maybe TRBD1 (6 bases). The CDR3 length is 18 residues. CDR1 is MDHEN, CDR2 SYDVKM, per germline. Trimming stripped 1 base from V and 1 base from J, with 19 bases between. The CDR3 reads CASSLSERTDEINYGYTF. In DNA, the CDR3 is TGTGCCAGCAGTTTATCCGAACGGACAGACGAAATTAACTATGGCTACACCTTC.

This chain uses TRBV6-5 with TRBJ2-7, with no clear D. Germline-derived CDR1 and CDR2 are MNHEY and SVGAGI. V lost 5 bases, J lost 8 bases, and 13 bases lay in between. This CDR3 comprises 12 residues. The chain's CDR3 is CASSSLYSQQYF. The CDR3 region has the DNA TGTGCCAGCAGTAGTCTCTATAGCCAGCAGTACTTC.

V and J are TRBV4-3 and TRBJ2-7; TRBD1 aligns across 9 bases. Germline lookup yields CDR1 LGHNA and CDR2 YSLEER. Germline trimming cut 1 base from V and 3 bases from J; bases unmatched to any gene: 4. The CDR3 loop spans 15 amino acids. CDR3 in DNA: TGCGCCAGCAGCCAAGCGGCGGGACAGGGCTACGAGCAGTACTTC. Its protein product is CASSQAAGQGYEQYF.

In this sample, this clone turned up a few times. The chain has TRBV5-4 and TRBJ2-7; 10 bases agree with TRBD2. V shed 3 bases, J shed 0 bases, and the junction held 3 bases outside the gene matches. This CDR3 region has 15 residues. CDR1 is SGHNT, CDR2 YYREEE, per germline (reference sequence). The CDR3, as DNA: TGTGCCAGCAGCTCTAGCGGGAGCCCCTCCTACGAGCAGTACTTC. This encodes CASSSSGSPSYEQYF.

CDR3 in amino acids: CASSPGRGGAAGELFF. DNA of the CDR3: TGTGCCAGCAGCCCGGGGCGAGGGGGGGCCGCCGGGGAGCTGTTTTTT. The J gene is TRBJ2-2, the V gene TRBV5-4, with D maybe TRBD2 (7 bases). The V end lost 4 bases, the J end lost 6 bases, and 19 bases lay between the germline ends. The V gene's germline CDR1 is SGHNT and CDR2 YYREEE (reference sequence). The CDR3 loop spans 16 amino acids.

This chain joins TRBV7-2 and TRBJ2-7; 11 positions agree with TRBD1. The CDR3 is made up of 17 amino acids. The germline gives CDR1 SGHTA, CDR2 FQGNSA. V lost 4 bases and J lost 3; bases outside the gene matches: 11. CDR3 loop: CASSSTHRDRGNYEQYF. Written as DNA, the CDR3 is TGTGCCAGCAGCTCCACCCACCGGGACAGGGGGAACTACGAGCAGTACTTC.

The chain combines TRBV28 with TRBJ1-1; no firm D call. The CDR3 consists of 13 residues. Germline V CDR1 and CDR2: MDHEN, SYDVKM. Between the trimmed V and J ends, which lost 6 bases and 0 bases, there was a span of 8 bases. The CDR3 spells CASSLSLNTEAFF. Here the CDR3 DNA reads TGTGCCAGCAGCCTCAGTCTGAACACTGAAGCTTTCTTT.

The CDR3 nucleotides are TGTGCCATCAGTGAGTCGCGACTGTCTAATTCACCCCTCCACTTT. Protein product: CAISESRLSNSPLHF. The genes are TRBV10-3 and TRBJ1-6; D is ambiguous. V was trimmed by 0 bases and J by 6 bases, leaving 9 bases between them. Germline loops: CDR1 ENHRY, CDR2 SYGVKD. CDR3 length: 15 residues.

The chain couples TRBV19 to TRBJ2-2; 9 nucleotides agree with TRBD2. Germline-derived CDR1 and CDR2 are LNHDA and SQIVND (reference sequence). V lost 5 bases, J lost 7 bases, and 8 bases stayed unmatched. The CDR3 is 15 residues long. CDR3 sequence: CASSASSGKVGELFF. Here the CDR3 DNA reads TGTGCCAGTAGTGCCTCTAGCGGGAAGGTCGGGGAGCTGTTTTTT.

The chain employs TRBV10-1 and TRBJ2-7; maybe TRBD1 (5 bases). Germline V gives CDR1 WNHNN, CDR2 SYGVQD (reference sequence). The V gene lost 3 bases and the J gene lost 0 bases, with 15 bases spanning the gap. The CDR3 loop spans 16 amino acids. The CDR3 protein is CASSESDIMSSYEQYF. CDR3 DNA: TGCGCCAGCAGTGAATCGGACATCATGAGCTCCTACGAGCAGTACTTC.

The chain recombines TRBV9 with TRBJ1-2, with D unresolved. Deletions cut 3 bases from V and 4 bases from J, with 7 bases between. The CDR3 loop spans 12 amino acids. Per the germline V gene, CDR1 is SGDLS and CDR2 is YYNGEE. CDR3 DNA sequence: TGTGCCAGCAGCGAGACTGGCTATGGCTACACCTTC. Residues: CASSETGYGYTF.

This clone was detected only once. This sequence joins TRBV4-1 and TRBJ1-1; D call uncertain. Germline V gives CDR1 MGHRA, CDR2 YSYEKL. The germline V and J ends were trimmed by 4 bases and 4 bases, with 13 bases remaining between them. There are 14 residues in the CDR3. The DNA of the CDR3 is TGCGCCAGCAGCCCGCGGGAGCTCGTCACTGAAGCTTTCTTT. It specifies CASSPRELVTEAFF.

This chain connects TRBV28 to TRBJ2-3; 8 nucleotides align to TRBD1. Germline values: CDR1 MDHEN, CDR2 SYDVKM. This CDR3 comprises 18 residues. V lost 6 bases, J lost 2 bases, and 16 bases stayed unmatched. In nucleotides, the CDR3 is TGTGCCAGCAGCCAGGGGGCCGGGGGAAGCCATACCACAGATACGCAGTATTTT. It codes for CASSQGAGGSHTTDTQYF. Together with reference TRBV28 and TRBJ2-3, the CDR3 gives the full variable domain: DVKVTQSSRYLVKRTGEKVFLECVQDMDHENMFWYRQDPGLGLRLIYFSYDVKMKEKGDIPEGYSVSREKKERFSLILESASTNQTSMYLCASSQGAGGSHTTDTQYFGPGTRLTVL.

V usage is TRBV7-9 and J usage is TRBJ1-4; a possible D gene is TRBD1 (5 bases). The CDR3 spans 15 residues. Germline CDR1 SEHNR, CDR2 FQNEAQ (reference sequence). The V and J ends lost 2 bases and 7 bases respectively, with 14 bases between them. The CDR3 here is CASSLTGVRGEKLFF. The CDR3 region has the DNA TGTGCCAGCAGCTTAACGGGGGTTCGGGGTGAAAAACTGTTTTTT.

This clone was picked up a small number of times. The J gene is TRBJ2-2, the V gene TRBV7-3; D perhaps matches TRBD2 (5 bases). This CDR3 spans 17 amino acids. Deletions cut 4 bases from V and 5 bases from J, with 20 bases between. Germline CDR1 SGHTA, CDR2 FQGTGA. The CDR3 loop reads CASSSLSSGYGTGELFF. Written as DNA, the CDR3 is TGTGCCAGCAGCTCCCTGTCTTCGGGGTATGGGACCGGGGAGCTGTTTTTT. The full variable domain, completed using reference TRBV7-3 and TRBJ2-2, is GAGVSQTPSNKVTEKGKYVELRCDPISGHTALYWYRQSLGQGPEFLIYFQGTGAADDSGLPNDRFFAVRPEGSVSTLKIQRTERGDSAVYLCASSSLSSGYGTGELFFGEGSRLTVL.

This clone was seen only a few times. This chain connects TRBV6-5 to TRBJ1-1; TRBD1 might be the D (6 bases). In germline, CDR1 is MNHEY, CDR2 SVGAGI. V lost 0 bases to trimming and J lost 4 bases, with 9 bases between them. The CDR3 consists of 14 residues. The CDR3 sequence is CASSYSAGVTEAFF. The CDR3 bases are TGTGCCAGCAGTTACTCGGCAGGGGTCACTGAAGCTTTCTTT.

The V gene is TRBV7-2, the J gene TRBJ2-5; 10 bases map to TRBD2. Germline CDR1 and CDR2: SGHTA and FQGNSA. Losses at the gene ends were 5 bases for V and 4 bases for J; bases not matched to a gene: 10. This CDR3 spans 16 amino acids. The CDR3: CASSPRGLAGAETQYF. The CDR3 DNA reads TGTGCCAGCAGCCCCCGTGGGCTAGCGGGGGCAGAGACCCAGTACTTC.

The gene calls are TRBV25-1 and TRBJ2-3, with a possible D match to TRBD1 (5 bases). This CDR3 has 13 amino acids. Germline loops: CDR1 MGHDK, CDR2 SYGVNS. Trimming took off 4 bases at V and 4 bases at J, with 9 bases between the two ends. Here the CDR3 DNA reads TGTGCCAGCAGTGCCAGGGTTTCAGATACGCAGTATTTT. Its protein is CASSARVSDTQYF.

The chain recombines TRBV5-4 with TRBJ2-6; D gene ambiguous. The V and J ends lost 3 bases and 0 bases respectively, with 7 bases between them. The CDR3 has 15 amino acids. Per the germline V gene, CDR1 is SGHNT and CDR2 is YYREEE (reference sequence). DNA for the CDR3: TGTGCCAGCAGCTCTCCGGGCTCTGGGGCCAACGTCCTGACTTTC. This gives the protein CASSSPGSGANVLTF.

V and J are TRBV5-1 and TRBJ1-2; 8 positions match TRBD1. Germline loops: CDR1 SGHRS, CDR2 YFSETQ. V dropped 4 bases and J dropped 7; count of bases not matched to a gene: 3. The CDR3 consists of 12 residues. CDR3 loop: CASSPDRGGYTF. The CDR3 nucleotides are TGCGCCAGCAGCCCTGACAGGGGTGGCTACACCTTC.

The chain is built from TRBV9 and TRBJ1-6, with D possibly matching TRBD1 (5 bases). Trimming took 0 bases from V and 5 from J, leaving 6 bases between them. Germline V gene lookup returns CDR1 SGDLS and CDR2 YYNGEE. The CDR3 extends over 14 amino acids. In DNA form, the CDR3 reads TGTGCCAGCAGCGTAGCGACAGATAATTCACCCCTCCACTTT. This sequence encodes CASSVATDNSPLHF.

This chain joins TRBV6-5 and TRBJ2-1; 10 nucleotides match TRBD2. Germline-derived CDR1 and CDR2 are MNHEY and SVGAGI. CDR3 length equals 15 residues. The V and J ends lost 3 bases and 3 bases, in that order; junction bases with no gene match: 2. CDR3: CASSYERGGYNEQFF. CDR3 bases: TGTGCCAGCAGTTATGAGCGGGGGGGCTACAATGAGCAGTTCTTC.

The rearrangement joins TRBV6-1 to TRBJ2-5; possibly TRBD2 for D (7 bases). CDR1 and CDR2 from the germline V gene are MNHNS and SASEGT. The CDR3 covers 14 residues. V was trimmed by 4 bases and J by 5 bases, leaving 14 bases between them. The DNA for the CDR3 is TGTGCCAGCAGTGTAGGGGGGGCAGGGGAGACCCAGTACTTC. As protein: CASSVGGAGETQYF.

The chain employs TRBV10-3 and TRBJ1-5; D call uncertain. Germline V gene sequence: CDR1 ENHRY, CDR2 SYGVKD. The CDR3 loop spans 13 amino acids. V dropped 6 bases and J dropped 0 bases, with 6 bases sitting between them. In DNA, the CDR3 is TGTGCCATCAGACAATATAGCAATCAGCCCCAGCATTTT. Translation gives CAIRQYSNQPQHF.

As concerns this clone: This sample includes further DNA sequences coding for the same CDR3. The rearrangement joins TRBV6-5 to TRBJ1-1; D may be TRBD1 (5 bases). Germline V gene lookup returns CDR1 MNHEY and CDR2 SVGAGI. Trimming cost V 5 bases and J 2 bases, with 6 bases left between them. The CDR3 sequence is 12 residues long. The DNA of the CDR3 is TGTGCCAGCAGTAGGGGTAACACTGAAGCTTTCTTT. This codes for CASSRGNTEAFF.

The count of this clone is one. V and J are TRBV28 and TRBJ1-6, with 10 bases aligning to TRBD1. Germline-derived CDR1 and CDR2 are MDHEN and SYDVKM. V was clipped by 6 bases and J by 6 bases; unmatched bases: 5. This CDR3 contains 15 residues. The DNA of the CDR3 is TGTGCCAGCAGGGGGACAGGGGCCCTTAATTCACCCCTCCACTTT. Translating gives CASRGTGALNSPLHF. Looking up the rest from reference TRBV28 and TRBJ1-6 gives the full variable domain: DVKVTQSSRYLVKRTGEKVFLECVQDMDHENMFWYRQDPGLGLRLIYFSYDVKMKEKGDIPEGYSVSREKKERFSLILESASTNQTSMYLCASRGTGALNSPLHFGNGTRLTVT.

This clone was counted a single time. The V and J genes are TRBV20-1 and TRBJ2-5, with D perhaps matching TRBD1 (6 bases). Germline CDR1 is DFQATT and CDR2 is SNEGSKA (reference sequence). The CDR3 is 11 residues long. The V end lost 3 bases, the J end lost 6 bases, and 8 bases lay between the germline ends. CDR3 in amino acids: CSASRGKTQYF. CDR3 coding DNA: TGCAGTGCTAGCAGGGGAAAGACCCAGTACTTC.